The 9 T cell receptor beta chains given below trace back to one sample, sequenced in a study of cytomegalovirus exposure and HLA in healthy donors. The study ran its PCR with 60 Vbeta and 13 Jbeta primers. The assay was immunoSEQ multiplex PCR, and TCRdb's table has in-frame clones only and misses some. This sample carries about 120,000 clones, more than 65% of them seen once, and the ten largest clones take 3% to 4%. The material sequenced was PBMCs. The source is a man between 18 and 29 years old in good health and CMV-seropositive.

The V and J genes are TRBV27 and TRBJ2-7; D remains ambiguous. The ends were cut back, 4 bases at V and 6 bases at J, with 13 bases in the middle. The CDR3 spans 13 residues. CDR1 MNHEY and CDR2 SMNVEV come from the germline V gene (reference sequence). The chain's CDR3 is CASSSPRSGEQYF. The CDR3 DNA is TGTGCCAGCAGTTCGCCCCGATCCGGCGAGCAGTACTTC.

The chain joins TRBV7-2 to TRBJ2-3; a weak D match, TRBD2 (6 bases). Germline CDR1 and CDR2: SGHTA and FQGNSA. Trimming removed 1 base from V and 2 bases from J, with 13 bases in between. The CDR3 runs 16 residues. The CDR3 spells CASSLDYAGTTDTQYF. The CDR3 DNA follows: TGTGCCAGCAGCTTAGACTACGCGGGGACCACAGATACGCAGTATTTT. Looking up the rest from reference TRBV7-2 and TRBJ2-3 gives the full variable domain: GAGVSQSPSNKVTEKGKDVELRCDPISGHTALYWYRQSLGQGLEFLIYFQGNSAPDKSGLPSDRFSAERTGGSVSTLTIQRTQQEDSAVYLCASSLDYAGTTDTQYFGPGTRLTVL.

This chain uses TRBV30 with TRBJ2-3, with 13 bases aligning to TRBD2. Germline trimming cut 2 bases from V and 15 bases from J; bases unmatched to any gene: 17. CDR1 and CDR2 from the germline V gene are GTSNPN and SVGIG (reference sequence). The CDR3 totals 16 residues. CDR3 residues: CAWSRGQSLAGGPIYF. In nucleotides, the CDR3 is TGTGCCTGGAGTAGGGGACAGTCACTAGCGGGAGGGCCGATATATTTT.

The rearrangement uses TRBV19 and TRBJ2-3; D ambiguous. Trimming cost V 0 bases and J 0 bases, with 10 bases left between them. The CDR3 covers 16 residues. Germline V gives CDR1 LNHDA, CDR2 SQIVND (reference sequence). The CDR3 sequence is CASSIDSTTSTDTQYF. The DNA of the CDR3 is TGTGCCAGTAGTATAGATTCAACCACTAGCACAGATACGCAGTATTTT.

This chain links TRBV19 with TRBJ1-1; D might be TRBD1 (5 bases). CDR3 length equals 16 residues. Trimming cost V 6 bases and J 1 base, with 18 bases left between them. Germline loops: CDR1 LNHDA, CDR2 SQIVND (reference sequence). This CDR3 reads CASRPPLQGTNTEAFF. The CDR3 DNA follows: TGTGCCAGTAGACCCCCCCTCCAGGGAACGAACACTGAAGCTTTCTTT.

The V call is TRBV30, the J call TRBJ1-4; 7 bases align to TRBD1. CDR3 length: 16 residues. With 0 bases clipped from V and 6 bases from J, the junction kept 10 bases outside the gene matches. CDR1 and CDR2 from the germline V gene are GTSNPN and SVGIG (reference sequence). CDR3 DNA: TGTGCCTGGAGTGTACTAGGAGGGGGCGCGTATGAAAAACTGTTTTTT. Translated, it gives CAWSVLGGGAYEKLFF.

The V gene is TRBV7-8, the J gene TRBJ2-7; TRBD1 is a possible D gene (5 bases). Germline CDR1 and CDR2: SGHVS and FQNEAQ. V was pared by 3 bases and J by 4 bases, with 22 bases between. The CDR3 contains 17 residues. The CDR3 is CASSFSWGRGSDYEQYF. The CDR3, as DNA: TGTGCCAGCAGCTTTAGCTGGGGTAGGGGCTCGGATTACGAGCAGTACTTC.

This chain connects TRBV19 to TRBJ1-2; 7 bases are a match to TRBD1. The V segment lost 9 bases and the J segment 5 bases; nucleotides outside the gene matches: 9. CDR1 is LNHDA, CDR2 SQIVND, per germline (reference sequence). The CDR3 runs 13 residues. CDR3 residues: CASHSGGHYGYTF. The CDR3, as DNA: TGTGCCAGCCACTCAGGGGGTCATTATGGCTACACCTTC.

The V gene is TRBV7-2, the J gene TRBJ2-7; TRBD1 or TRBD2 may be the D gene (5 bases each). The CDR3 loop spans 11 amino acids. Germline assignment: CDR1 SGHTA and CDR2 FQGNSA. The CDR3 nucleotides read TGTGGCACCAGGGAGAGCTACGAGCAGTACTTC. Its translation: CGTRESYEQYF. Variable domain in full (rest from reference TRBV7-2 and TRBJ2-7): GAGVSQSPSNKVTEKGKDVELRCDPISGHTALYWYRQSLGQGLEFLIYFQGNSAPDKSGLPSDRFSAERTGGSVSTLTIQRTQQEDSAVYLCGTRESYEQYFGPGTRLTVT.